These 21 T cell receptor beta chains originate from one sample sequenced in a study of blood T cell repertoires in COVID-19. The assay was immunoSEQ multiplex PCR, and TCRdb's table has in-frame clones only and misses some. Of roughly 75,000 clones listed, about nine tenths are singletons. The sequencing input was peripheral blood. All receptors derive from a man aged 80 or over in a cohort sampled during active COVID-19.

This clone occurred a few times. The V call is TRBV11-1, the J call TRBJ1-2; the D is unclear. V was trimmed by 4 bases and J by 4 bases, leaving 16 bases between them. Germline V gene sequence: CDR1 SGHAT, CDR2 FQDESV (reference sequence). The CDR3 runs 15 residues. The CDR3 reads CASSSNVRTSYGYTF. Here the CDR3 DNA reads TGTGCCAGCAGCTCGAATGTCCGCACTAGCTATGGCTACACCTTC. Full variable domain (outside the CDR3, taken from reference TRBV11-1 and TRBJ1-2): EAEVAQSPRYKITEKSQAVAFWCDPISGHATLYWYRQILGQGPELLVQFQDESVVDDSQLPKDRFSAERLKGVDSTLKIQPAELGDSAMYLCASSSNVRTSYGYTFGSGTRLTVV.

This chain joins TRBV4-2 and TRBJ2-1, with D perhaps matching TRBD1 (6 bases). Trimming stripped 4 bases from V and 5 bases from J, with 15 bases between. CDR3 length: 15 amino acids. The germline V gene has CDR1 LGHNA and CDR2 YNFKEQ. CDR3 sequence (DNA): TGTGCCAGCAGCCCGCTAGGCAGGGGAGACAATGAGCAGTTCTTC. This encodes CASSPLGRGDNEQFF.

J is TRBJ2-5 and V is TRBV2, with a tentative D call TRBD1 (5 bases). Trimming took off 8 bases at V and 1 base at J, with 11 bases between the two ends. From germline, CDR1 is SNHLY and CDR2 FYNNEI. CDR3 length: 13 amino acids. CDR3 sequence reads: CASAQQVQETQYF. The CDR3 coding sequence is TGTGCCAGCGCTCAACAGGTCCAAGAGACCCAGTACTTC.

The chain employs TRBV20-1 and TRBJ2-7; 7 bases are a match to TRBD1. CDR1 and CDR2 from the germline V gene are DFQATT and SNEGSKA (reference sequence). V gave up 3 bases and J gave up 4 bases; unmatched junction bases: 0. This CDR3 has 11 amino acids. The CDR3 nucleotides read TGCAGTGCTAGGACAGGGTACGAGCAGTACTTC. Translating it yields CSARTGYEQYF.

This rearrangement joins TRBV4-1 to TRBJ2-2, with TRBD1 identical over 10 bases. V lost 0 bases and J lost 3; bases outside the gene matches: 10. In germline, CDR1 is MGHRA, CDR2 YSYEKL. The CDR3 consists of 19 residues. The CDR3 DNA reads TGCGCCAGCAGCCAAGATATGACGGGACAGGGGATGGACACCGGGGAGCTGTTTTTT. Its protein product is CASSQDMTGQGMDTGELFF.

V and J are TRBV5-1 and TRBJ2-1; TRBD2 matches 7 bases. Germline CDR1 reads SGHRS; CDR2 reads YFSETQ. There are 14 residues in the CDR3. The J segment lost 8 bases and the V segment lost 0 bases, leaving 5 bases of the junction unmatched. The CDR3 DNA follows: TGCGCCAGCAGCTTGGAGACTAGCTGGGATGAGCAGTTCTTC. This sequence encodes CASSLETSWDEQFF.

The J gene is TRBJ2-7, the V gene TRBV23-1; maybe TRBD1 (5 bases). TRBV23-1 is marked as an open reading frame, function uncertain. There are 17 residues in the CDR3. With 3 bases removed from V and 3 bases from J, the gap between germline ends came to 21 bases. Written as DNA, the CDR3 is TGCGCCAGCAGTCAGCTCCCTTCAGGGATGTCAATCTACGAGCAGTACGTC. Its translation: CASSQLPSGMSIYEQYV.

The rearrangement uses TRBV12-3 or TRBV12-4 and TRBJ1-1; D not certain. This CDR3 comprises 13 residues. V shed 3 bases and J shed 6 bases, with 11 bases lying between them. The CDR3 protein is CASSFGQLAEAFF. The CDR3 DNA follows: TGTGCCAGCAGTTTTGGGCAGTTGGCTGAAGCTTTCTTT.

The chain joins TRBV4-1 to TRBJ1-6, with TRBD1 matching 12 bases. The CDR3 extends over 20 amino acids. Trimming at V came to 1 base and at J to 7 bases, leaving 14 bases not matched to a gene. Looked up from germline, CDR1 is MGHRA and CDR2 is YSYEKL. The CDR3 here is CASSQGPPGTGGARNSPLHF. CDR3 nucleotide sequence: TGCGCCAGCAGCCAAGGTCCCCCCGGGACAGGGGGCGCGAGAAATTCACCCCTCCACTTT.

The rearrangement joins TRBV15 to TRBJ2-7; D may be TRBD2 (5 bases). The CDR3 is made up of 16 amino acids. V was trimmed by 0 bases and J by 6 bases, leaving 18 bases between them. Per the germline V gene, CDR1 is LNHNV and CDR2 is YYDKDF (reference sequence). For the CDR3, the DNA is TGTGCCACCAGCAGAGATCACGGGGAGAAACTAGGCGAGCAGTACTTC. Its translation is CATSRDHGEKLGEQYF.

This clone was recorded only once. The chain combines TRBV7-9 with TRBJ2-1; D is ambiguous. The CDR3 is made up of 11 amino acids. CDR1 and CDR2 (germline): SEHNR, FQNEAQ (reference sequence). The ends were cut back, 2 bases at V and 7 bases at J, with 3 bases in the middle. The CDR3 loop reads CASSLTNEQFF. The CDR3, as DNA: TGTGCCAGCAGCTTAACTAATGAGCAGTTCTTC.

The chain couples TRBV7-2 to TRBJ2-3; D is unresolved. The V gene lost 1 base and the J gene lost 2 bases, with 7 bases spanning the gap. The CDR3 is 14 amino acids. CDR1 SGHTA and CDR2 FQGNSA come from the germline V gene. The CDR3 reads CASSLGLVTDTQYF. The CDR3 bases are TGTGCCAGCAGCTTAGGACTGGTCACAGATACGCAGTATTTT.

This chain uses TRBV6-2 or TRBV6-3 with TRBJ1-2; TRBD1 matches at 7 bases. Germline loops: CDR1 MNHEY, CDR2 SVGEGT. J was trimmed by 5 bases and V by 1 base; bases with no gene match: 10. The CDR3 loop spans 16 amino acids. The DNA of the CDR3 is TGTGCCAGCAGTTACTACCGGGACAGCAGAATTTATGGCTACACCTTC. Translated, it gives CASSYYRDSRIYGYTF.

The chain links TRBV5-4 to TRBJ2-3, with 12 positions matching TRBD2. The CDR3 is made up of 17 amino acids. Germline CDR1 reads SGHNT; CDR2 reads YYREEE (reference sequence). Unmatched junction bases numbered 6, after V lost 0 bases and J lost 4 bases. The CDR3 DNA reads as TGTGCCAGCAGCTTGGCCGTTTCTAGCGGGGGGGCAGATACGCAGTATTTT. The encoded protein is CASSLAVSSGGADTQYF.

This sequence joins TRBV18 and TRBJ2-1; TRBD1 might be the D (5 bases). This CDR3 contains 13 residues. Germline V lookup: CDR1 KGHSH, CDR2 LQKENI. V shed 3 bases and J shed 5 bases, with 8 bases lying between them. The CDR3 DNA reads TGTGCCAGCTCACCGTCGACAGACAATGAGCAGTTCTTC. This sequence encodes CASSPSTDNEQFF.

The CDR3 DNA reads as TGCGCCAGCAGCCCCCTGGCGGGGCGGGGGGGGCCTAGGAATGAGCAGTTCTTC. It encodes CASSPLAGRGGPRNEQFF. The rearrangement uses TRBV4-3 and TRBJ2-1, with 9 bases aligning to TRBD2. Germline CDR1 and CDR2: LGHNA and YSLEER. CDR3 length: 18 amino acids. V was pared by 4 bases and J by 7 bases, with 17 bases of the junction left unmatched.

The CDR3 DNA sequence: TGTGCCAGCAAGCCAGGGGGGTACGAGCAGTACTTC. This encodes CASKPGGYEQYF. The gene calls are TRBV2 and TRBJ2-7, with a possible D match to TRBD1 (7 bases). Trimming shortened V by 7 bases and J by 4 bases, and 11 bases separated the two germline ends. This CDR3 is built from 12 residues. The germline gives CDR1 SNHLY, CDR2 FYNNEI.

This chain links TRBV18 with TRBJ2-2; D is uncertain. Looked up from germline, CDR1 is KGHSH and CDR2 is LQKENI. Trimming left V 4 bases short and J 5 bases short, with 5 bases between. The CDR3 totals 12 residues. The CDR3 reads CASSLQTGELFF. The DNA of the CDR3 is TGTGCCAGCTCACTCCAGACCGGGGAGCTGTTTTTT.

The chain recombines TRBV28 with TRBJ1-4; a weak D match, TRBD1 (5 bases). CDR3 length: 14 amino acids. Trimming took 3 bases from V and 10 from J, leaving 15 bases between them. Germline CDR1 MDHEN, CDR2 SYDVKM. CDR3 amino acids: CASSFEGLRRKLFF. As DNA, the CDR3 is TGTGCCAGCAGTTTCGAGGGACTGAGACGAAAACTGTTTTTT. Looking up the rest from reference TRBV28 and TRBJ1-4 gives the full variable domain: DVKVTQSSRYLVKRTGEKVFLECVQDMDHENMFWYRQDPGLGLRLIYFSYDVKMKEKGDIPEGYSVSREKKERFSLILESASTNQTSMYLCASSFEGLRRKLFFGSGTQLSVL.

The chain uses TRBV6-1 and TRBJ1-2; D possibly corresponds to TRBD1 (5 bases). Germline V CDR1 and CDR2: MNHNS, SASEGT. CDR3 length: 17 residues. Trimming stripped 2 bases from V and 7 bases from J, with 23 bases between. For the CDR3, the DNA is TGTGCCAGCAGTGAATATAGGCAGGGTATCTTCTCACGTGGCTACACCTTC. Encoded protein: CASSEYRQGIFSRGYTF.

In DNA form, the CDR3 reads TGTGCCAGCACCGACTGTCCGTCGGGCTCCTACGAGCAGTACTTC. Translation: CASTDCPSGSYEQYF. This chain joins TRBV6-7 and TRBJ2-7; D uncertain. TRBV6-7 is assigned to the ORF class and has an uncertain function. The V gene lost 7 bases and the J gene lost 0 bases, with 16 bases spanning the gap. The CDR3 consists of 15 residues.